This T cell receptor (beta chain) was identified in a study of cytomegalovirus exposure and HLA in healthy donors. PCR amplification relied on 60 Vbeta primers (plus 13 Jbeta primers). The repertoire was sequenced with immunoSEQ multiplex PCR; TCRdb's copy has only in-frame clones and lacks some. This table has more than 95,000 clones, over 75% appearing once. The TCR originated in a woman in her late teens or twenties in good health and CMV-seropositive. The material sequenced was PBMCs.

The CDR3 coding sequence is TGCGCCAGCAGCTTGGTTAGCGGAAACACAGATACGCAGTATTTT. Amino acid sequence: CASSLVSGNTDTQYF. The chain joins TRBV5-1 to TRBJ2-3, with a weak D call TRBD2 (6 bases). Trimming left V 0 bases short and J 2 bases short, with 10 bases between. CDR3 length: 15 amino acids. Germline values: CDR1 SGHRS, CDR2 YFSETQ.